What follows describes a single TCR beta chain. Its antigen is still unknown. This sample is drawn from a study of vaccination and CD4 T cells after COVID-19. Losses at the gene ends were 4 bases for V and 5 bases for J; bases not matched to a gene: 4. The CDR3 length is 14 residues. Per the germline V gene, CDR1 is MGHDK and CDR2 is SYGVNS. Described treatment: approximately nine-day PBMC culture with coronavirus spike peptide pools or control peptides (ViraFEST assay). Sequencing of DNA taken from cultured CD4+ T cells relied on the Oncomine TCR Beta short-read assay. Using its own MiXCR run on the PCR reads, TCRdb lists one record per CDR3 protein. The sample gives approximately 7,700 distinct CDR3 sequences, around 60% of which show up once; around 30% is in the top ten.

Sequences were obtained from CD4+ T cells from blood, cultured in vitro. The genes are TRBV25-1 and TRBJ2-5; 10 bases line up with TRBD1. The TCR originated in a human donor who had recovered from COVID-19. CDR3 DNA sequence: TGTGCCAGCAGTGCGACAGGGGGCCGGGAGACCCAGTACTTC. Amino acids: CASSATGGRETQYF.